The clone carrying this T cell receptor (beta chain) was found once. Per the original methods: Estimation of nucleated cell counts was performed using reference gene primer amplification. Using immunoSEQ multiplex PCR, the repertoire was profiled, and TCRdb retains in-frame clones only, with some absent. Clone size and V and J calls were adopted from that table, with D and trimming inferred from the DNA. The sample consists of just under 350,000 clones, about 90% of them appearing once. The entry originates in a study of blood T cell repertoires in COVID-19. Study as a whole: The United States, Italy and Spain were the sources of the acute and convalescent COVID-19 samples. The analysed material was cDNA or gDNA that came from T cells, B-cell-depleted T cells, or PBMCs.

Trimming stripped 0 bases from V and 6 bases from J, with 6 bases between. This CDR3 comprises 12 residues. Germline CDR1 LNHNV, CDR2 YYDKDF (reference sequence). This clonotype was sampled from a woman in her late teens or twenties who had recovered from COVID-19. Sequencing was carried out using peripheral blood. This chain uses TRBV15 with TRBJ2-7; D unresolved. CDR3 sequence: CATSRDFGEQYV. The DNA for the CDR3 is TGTGCCACCAGCAGAGATTTCGGCGAGCAGTACGTC.